The T cell receptor (beta chain) described here comes from a study of blood T cell repertoires in COVID-19. Study details: PBMCs, B-cell-depleted T cells, or T cells provided the cDNA or gDNA that made up the material.

Clones were sequenced by immunoSEQ multiplex PCR, and TCRdb holds only the in-frame ones, with some missing. The sample yields about 210,000 clones, less than 90% seen once. This clone was seen only a few times. Source material: peripheral blood. This sequence originates from a man in his forties with acute or convalescent COVID-19.

The DNA for the CDR3 is TGTGCCTGGAAGCCGGGAATTTGGGCTGAAGCTTTCTTT. Translated, it gives CAWKPGIWAEAFF. The V call is TRBV30, the J call TRBJ1-1, with D hard to call. Per germline, CDR1 GTSNPN and CDR2 SVGIG (reference sequence). The CDR3 extends over 13 amino acids. Trimming stripped 4 bases from V and 6 bases from J, with 15 bases between.